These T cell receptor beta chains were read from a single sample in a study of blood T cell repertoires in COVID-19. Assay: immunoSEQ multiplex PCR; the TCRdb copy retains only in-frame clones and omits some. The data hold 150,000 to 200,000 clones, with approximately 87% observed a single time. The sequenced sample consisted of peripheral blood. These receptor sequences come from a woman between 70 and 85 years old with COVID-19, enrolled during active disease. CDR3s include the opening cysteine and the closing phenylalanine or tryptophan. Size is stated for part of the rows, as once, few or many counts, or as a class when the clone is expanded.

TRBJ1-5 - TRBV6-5 CASRSIDTQPQHF
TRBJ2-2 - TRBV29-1 CSVGGDPPTGELFF
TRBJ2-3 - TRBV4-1 CASSQDESGGSTDTQYF
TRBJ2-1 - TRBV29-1 CSVGWIFHYKGAGDEQFF
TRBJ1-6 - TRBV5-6 CASSFHPTGDSPLHF
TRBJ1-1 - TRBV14 CASSQFEKAFF
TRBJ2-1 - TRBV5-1 CASSTGLAKYNEQFF
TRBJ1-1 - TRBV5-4 CASSPISSRGLNTEAFF
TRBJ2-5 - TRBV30 CAWSRGSETQYF
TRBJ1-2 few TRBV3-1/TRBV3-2 CASSQVRAGQNYGYTF
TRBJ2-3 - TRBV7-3 CASSLRQASRGTDTQYF
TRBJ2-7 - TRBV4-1 CASSQRHLGSSYEQYF
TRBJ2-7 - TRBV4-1 CASSQDQGQIYEQYF
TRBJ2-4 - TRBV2 CASARQGNIQYF
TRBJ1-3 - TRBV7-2 CASSAGQGAGNTIYF
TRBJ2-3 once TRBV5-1 CASSLGPGGPTDTQYF
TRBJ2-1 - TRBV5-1 CASSPTPGLQNEQFF
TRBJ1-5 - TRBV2 CASRRGSSINQPQHF
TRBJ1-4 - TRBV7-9 CASSLGQGYNEKLFF
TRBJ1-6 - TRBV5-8 CASSFGTGQSPLHF
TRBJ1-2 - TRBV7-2 CASSLAGTADYGYTF
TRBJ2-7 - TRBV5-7 CASSLALCPDRDSYEQYF
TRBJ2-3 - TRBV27 CASSTRLVGAGPRDTQYF